Each of the 8 T cell receptor beta chains below was sequenced from the same sample in a study of beta chain features in type 1 diabetes. Study outcomes and limitations: Moderate yet significant TCRB CDR3 shortening was seen in Type 1 diabetes patients in all four CD4+ subsets.

Their cognate antigens are unknown. Sequenced material consisted of expressed TCRB transcripts (all of the isolated RNA was reverse transcribed). Here immunoSEQ multiplex PCR was the method, and the copy in TCRdb shows in-frame clones only, minus some. This table has around 260,000 clones, around 24% appearing once. Sequencing was carried out using naive CD4+ T cells from blood. The receptors shown here come from a woman in her twenties or thirties with type 1 diabetes.

This clone was detected a few times. The chain links TRBV30 to TRBJ1-3, with unresolved D. Trimming shortened V by 3 bases and J by 0 bases, and 9 bases separated the two germline ends. Germline V gives CDR1 GTSNPN, CDR2 SVGIG (reference sequence). This CDR3 region has 14 residues. The CDR3 here is CAWRAGNSGNTIYF. In nucleotides, the CDR3 is TGTGCCTGGAGGGCAGGAAACTCTGGAAACACCATATATTTT.

This chain uses TRBV7-3 with TRBJ2-5; TRBD1 might be the D (6 bases). The CDR3 is 15 residues long. V lost 0 bases and J lost 2, with 10 bases in between. Germline-derived CDR1 and CDR2 are SGHTA and FQGTGA. CDR3 sequence: CASSLTVGQQETQYF. In DNA, the CDR3 is TGTGCCAGCAGCTTAACGGTCGGACAGCAAGAGACCCAGTACTTC.

This chain joins TRBV30 and TRBJ1-5, with D tentatively TRBD1 (5 bases). This CDR3 region has 14 residues. Trimming took off 0 bases at V and 5 bases at J, with 11 bases between the two ends. From germline, CDR1 is GTSNPN and CDR2 SVGIG (reference sequence). The CDR3 coding sequence is TGTGCCTGGAGTGTTATAGGGGCGGATCAGCCCCAGCATTTT. Its protein is CAWSVIGADQPQHF.

The CDR3 loop reads CASSLASSGHYNEQFF. The CDR3 DNA follows: TGTGCCAGCAGCTTGGCGTCTAGCGGACATTACAATGAGCAGTTCTTC. This rearrangement joins TRBV5-6 to TRBJ2-1, with TRBD2 identical over 7 bases. This CDR3 region has 16 residues. Trimming cost V 0 bases and J 4 bases; bases outside gene matches: 7. Germline V lookup: CDR1 SGHDT, CDR2 YYEEEE.

This clone has a handful of counts. The chain carries TRBV7-2 and TRBJ2-5; perhaps TRBD1 as D (5 bases). Germline V CDR1 and CDR2: SGHTA, FQGNSA. With 2 bases removed from V and 1 base from J, the gap between germline ends came to 8 bases. CDR3 length: 14 amino acids. The CDR3 sequence is CASSLTDTQETQYF. CDR3 coding DNA: TGTGCCAGCAGCTTAACGGACACCCAAGAGACCCAGTACTTC.

The gene calls are TRBV30 and TRBJ1-4; perhaps TRBD1 as D (5 bases). The germline CDR1 and CDR2 sequences are GTSNPN and SVGIG (reference sequence). The V gene lost 8 bases and the J gene lost 5 bases, with 12 bases spanning the gap. This CDR3 has 12 residues. The CDR3 reads CAQAGGNEKLFF. The DNA for the CDR3 is TGTGCCCAAGCCGGGGGAAATGAAAAACTGTTTTTT.

This clone was detected only a few times. The genes are TRBV7-9 and TRBJ1-2; TRBD1 is a possible D gene (6 bases). This CDR3 is 13 amino acids long. Trimming took off 4 bases at V and 8 bases at J, with 14 bases between the two ends. Germline CDR1 and CDR2: SEHNR and FQNEAQ (reference sequence). The CDR3: CASSSIGGNGYTF. The CDR3 nucleotides read TGTGCCAGCAGCTCGATAGGGGGAAACGGCTACACCTTC. Based on the CDR3 plus reference TRBV7-9 and TRBJ1-2, the full variable domain is DTGVSQNPRHKITKRGQNVTFRCDPISEHNRLYWYRQTLGQGPEFLTYFQNEAQLEKSRLLSDRFSAERPKGSFSTLEIQRTEQGDSAMYLCASSSIGGNGYTFGSGTRLTVV.

This clone was observed a few times. The rearrangement links TRBV7-9 to TRBJ2-2; tentatively, D is TRBD1 (6 bases). Germline CDR1 reads SEHNR; CDR2 reads FQNEAQ (reference sequence). V was clipped by 1 base and J by 3 bases, with 15 bases between them. The CDR3 consists of 17 residues. CDR3 loop: CASSLGQAITHTGELFF. The DNA of the CDR3 is TGTGCCAGCAGCTTAGGACAGGCAATAACCCACACCGGGGAGCTGTTTTTT.